The entry below gives a single T cell receptor (beta chain) sequence along with its context. The antigen it binds to is not known. Base qualities are not provided; no much larger clone lies one nucleotide away. The collaborating institutions used their own protocols to collect whole blood in K2EDTA tubes. For TCRbeta analysis, collaborators shipped samples in one of three forms: frozen whole blood, isolated PBMCs, or DNA extracted from either of those sample types. This entry is derived from a study of blood T cell repertoires in COVID-19 (dated by TCRdb to 2019 to 2021). Some background on the complete study: The collaborator samples originated in the United States, Italy and Spain and spanned the acute and convalescent phases of COVID-19. The material from the prospective study consisted of cDNA or gDNA derived from T cells, B-cell-depleted T cells, or PBMCs. Subjects who had been exposed to COVID-19, were actively infected with it, or had recovered from it provided the deeply sampled blood TCRbeta repertoires that made up the dataset. A freely available public database, intended as a resource for researchers studying the immune response to SARS-CoV-2, is where the repertoires were released. The samples were drawn from the first 160 participants of the ongoing ImmuneRACE study and from some 1,300 subjects provided by 6 global collaborators. A de-identified subject ID, COVID-19 status, age in years and sex were almost always included in the sample metadata. Where HLA class I and class II types were available, the types were taken from metadata supplied by the sample provider, not from assay-based typing. Here is what the overall study found, with its caveats: Clinical and demographic metadata were provided uncurated, with the amount varying by source and participant.

The immunoSEQ Assay, a bias-controlled multiplex PCR, was used to amplify TCRbeta CDR3 regions from genomic DNA. The paper's data handling went like this. The number of nucleated cells in each sample was estimated from the amplification of reference gene primers within the assay. To quantify the absolute abundance of each unique TCRbeta CDR3 rearrangement, sequence reads were collapsed and filtered. For each sample, productive Simpson clonality was calculated by taking the square root of Simpson's diversity index across productive rearrangements. This is the immuneACCESS table as TCRdb keeps it, with only in-frame sequences that have V and J called. A part of the clones is gone; compared with another copy, unresolved V genes explain less than half, and the rest is unexplained. The DNA gave D and trimming, while V, J and clone size come from that table. In all, the sample holds fewer than 200,000 clones, and over 70% of those were seen once. Roughly a tenth of the sample is in the top ten clones.

V is pruned by 6 bases and J by 8 bases, leaving 10 bases of the junction without a gene match. The germline V gene sets CDR1 to SGHAT and CDR2 to FQNNGV. The CDR3 runs 15 residues from the cysteine to the phenylalanine. Only the CDR3 DNA stays, 45 bases, in frame from base 1. The sample taken for sequencing was peripheral blood. The chain employs TRBV11-2 and TRBJ2-1; a stretch of 10 junction bases matches TRBD1. This TCR came from a woman older than 75 with active or convalescent COVID-19. In nucleotide form, the sequence is TGTGCCAGCAGAAAGACAGGGGGCTTAGTACATGAGCAGTTCTTC. This codes for CASRKTGGLVHEQFF.